The 8 T cell receptor beta chains presented below share a single source sample, sequenced in a study of identical twins. TCRdb re-derived calls from the 5' RACE reads in MiXCR, one entry per CDR3 protein. The sample includes 350,000 to 600,000 distinct CDR3 sequences, more than 13% of them seen just once. This same sample was also part of a study on yellow fever vaccine responses in identical twins.

The material sequenced was CD4+ T cells sorted from blood. The receptors were sampled from a woman aged 18-30 years in good health.

V is TRBV20-1 and J is TRBJ2-3; 7 nucleotides match TRBD1. V lost 6 bases, J lost 6 bases, and 12 bases stayed unmatched. The CDR3 spans 14 residues. The germline V gene has CDR1 DFQATT and CDR2 SNEGSKA (reference sequence). For the CDR3, the DNA is TGCAGTGCAAGGGACAGCCTTTGGATGGATACGCAGTATTTT. Translating it yields CSARDSLWMDTQYF.

The gene calls are TRBV5-1 and TRBJ2-3; tentatively, D is TRBD1 or TRBD2 (6 bases each). The CDR3 length is 15 residues. V lost 5 bases to trimming and J lost 3 bases, with 16 bases between them. In germline, CDR1 is SGHRS, CDR2 YFSETQ. CDR3 protein: CASSRLGGATDTQYF. CDR3 nucleotide sequence: TGCGCCAGCAGTCGCCTGGGGGGCGCGACAGATACGCAGTATTTT.

This clonotype appeared a few times. The chain uses TRBV7-2 and TRBJ2-2; unclear D gene. CDR1 is SGHTA, CDR2 FQGNSA, per germline. Trimming removed 2 bases from V and 3 bases from J, with 7 bases in between. There are 14 residues in the CDR3. CDR3 in DNA: TGTGCCAGCAGCTTAAGGTCCCACACCGGGGAGCTGTTTTTT. Translating it yields CASSLRSHTGELFF. Using reference TRBV7-2 and TRBJ2-2 for the parts outside the CDR3, the full variable domain is GAGVSQSPSNKVTEKGKDVELRCDPISGHTALYWYRQSLGQGLEFLIYFQGNSAPDKSGLPSDRFSAERTGGSVSTLTIQRTQQEDSAVYLCASSLRSHTGELFFGEGSRLTVL.

The DNA of the CDR3 is TGTGCCAGCAGCGATGTACAGGGCCGGGAGACCCAGTACTTC. It translates to CASSDVQGRETQYF. This chain links TRBV7-2 with TRBJ2-5; the D gene is possibly TRBD1 (6 bases). This CDR3 is built from 14 residues. V was pared by 5 bases and J by 5 bases, with 15 bases between. Germline V gene sequence: CDR1 SGHTA, CDR2 FQGNSA. The full variable domain, rest sourced from reference TRBV7-2 and TRBJ2-5, is GAGVSQSPSNKVTEKGKDVELRCDPISGHTALYWYRQSLGQGLEFLIYFQGNSAPDKSGLPSDRFSAERTGGSVSTLTIQRTQQEDSAVYLCASSDVQGRETQYFGPGTRLLVL.

The V call is TRBV3-1, the J call TRBJ2-2; D is possibly TRBD2 (6 bases). Germline-derived CDR1 and CDR2 are LGHDT and YNNKEL (reference sequence). The CDR3 loop spans 17 amino acids. Trimming took 4 bases from V and 2 from J, leaving 17 bases between them. The CDR3 is CASSRRRLEFNTGELFF. CDR3 sequence (DNA): TGTGCCAGCAGCCGGAGAAGACTAGAATTCAACACCGGGGAGCTGTTTTTT.

This clonotype has a count of ten or more. This chain joins TRBV29-1 and TRBJ2-7, with 10 bases that match TRBD2. Unmatched junction bases numbered 9, after V lost 7 bases and J lost 3 bases. Germline CDR1 reads SQVTM; CDR2 reads ANQGSEA. CDR3 length equals 14 residues. The CDR3, as DNA: TGCAGCGCCTTGACTAGCGGGCGTTTCTACGAGCAGTACTTC. It codes for CSALTSGRFYEQYF.

This clonotype was picked up many times. The rearrangement uses TRBV27 and TRBJ2-7; D might be TRBD1 or TRBD2, each matching 6 bases. Trimming stripped 5 bases from V and 3 bases from J, with 14 bases between. The CDR3 has 14 residues. Germline values: CDR1 MNHEY, CDR2 SMNVEV (reference sequence). Written as DNA, the CDR3 is TGTGCCAGCAGTCTTTGGGGGGACAACTACGAGCAGTACTTC. As protein: CASSLWGDNYEQYF.

The chain uses TRBV27 and TRBJ2-7; 9 nucleotides line up with TRBD2. CDR1 and CDR2 from the germline V gene are MNHEY and SMNVEV (reference sequence). This CDR3 comprises 15 residues. With V trimmed by 4 bases and J by 4 bases, 8 bases remained unmatched. The CDR3 sequence is CASSSVAGAGYEQYF. The CDR3 region has the DNA TGTGCCAGCAGTTCGGTAGCGGGAGCTGGTTACGAGCAGTACTTC.